These 6 T cell receptor beta chains were all obtained from the same sample, sequenced in a study of Ad26.COV2.S vaccination and SARS-CoV-2 variants. The repertoire was sequenced with immunoSEQ multiplex PCR; TCRdb's copy has only in-frame clones and lacks some. The data contain about 680,000 clones, 70% to 90% of them singletons. Treatment here: approximately 18 received Ad26.COV2.S at low or high dose, single or two shots; 5 received placebo; per-sample allocation not given. The samples date from day 63 after the first vaccine or placebo injection. Material: peripheral blood, obtained in a trial of Ad26.COV2.S vaccine versus placebo. Every receptor here comes from a person aged 18-60 years who received the Ad26.COV2.S COVID-19 vaccine or a placebo.

The chain joins TRBV19 to TRBJ2-7, with TRBD1 identical over 10 bases. Trimming at V came to 1 base and at J to 2 bases, leaving 11 bases not matched to a gene. The CDR3 is made up of 18 amino acids. Germline CDR1 is LNHDA and CDR2 is SQIVND (reference sequence). CDR3 region: CASSIGSPGQGPTYEQYF. DNA of the CDR3: TGTGCCAGTAGTATAGGTTCTCCGGGACAGGGGCCAACCTACGAGCAGTACTTC.

This sequence joins TRBV15 and TRBJ1-5, with a possible D match to TRBD1 (6 bases). Germline V gene sequence: CDR1 LNHNV, CDR2 YYDKDF (reference sequence). The V end lost 0 bases, the J end lost 5 bases, and 14 bases lay between the germline ends. This CDR3 is 16 amino acids long. The CDR3 DNA follows: TGTGCCACCAGCAGAGAATGGGCATCAGGGGATCAGCCCCAGCATTTT. Translating it yields CATSREWASGDQPQHF.

The chain carries TRBV27 and TRBJ2-1, with D possibly matching TRBD2 (6 bases). CDR1 and CDR2 from the germline V gene are MNHEY and SMNVEV (reference sequence). This CDR3 region has 16 residues. Trimming pared 3 bases from V and 3 bases from J, leaving 15 bases between. The CDR3 reads CASSFLGGNGYNEQFF. In DNA form, the CDR3 reads TGTGCCAGCAGTTTCCTAGGAGGGAATGGCTACAATGAGCAGTTCTTC.

V and J are TRBV7-2 and TRBJ2-6; maybe TRBD2 (5 bases). Germline CDR1 reads SGHTA; CDR2 reads FQGNSA. V was pared by 7 bases and J by 2 bases, with 15 bases between. The CDR3 length is 16 residues. The CDR3 coding sequence is TGTGCCAGCACCCGGAAGGACGGGGCTGGGGCCAACGTCCTGACTTTC. This gives the protein CASTRKDGAGANVLTF.

The count of this clone is one. The chain is built from TRBV7-9 and TRBJ1-1; a weak D match, TRBD1 (6 bases). V lost 10 bases and J 1 base, leaving 13 bases between the germline ends. The CDR3 runs 13 residues. Germline values: CDR1 SEHNR, CDR2 FQNEAQ (reference sequence). Here the CDR3 DNA reads TGTGCCATCAATCAGGGGAGGAACACTGAAGCTTTCTTT. Translated: CAINQGRNTEAFF.

The J gene is TRBJ1-2, the V gene TRBV4-3; D unclear. Trimming took off 0 bases at V and 5 bases at J, with 7 bases between the two ends. Germline V gives CDR1 LGHNA, CDR2 YSLEER. CDR3 size: 13 residues. CDR3 loop: CASSQDGEYGYTF. Here the CDR3 DNA reads TGCGCCAGCAGCCAAGATGGGGAGTATGGCTACACCTTC.